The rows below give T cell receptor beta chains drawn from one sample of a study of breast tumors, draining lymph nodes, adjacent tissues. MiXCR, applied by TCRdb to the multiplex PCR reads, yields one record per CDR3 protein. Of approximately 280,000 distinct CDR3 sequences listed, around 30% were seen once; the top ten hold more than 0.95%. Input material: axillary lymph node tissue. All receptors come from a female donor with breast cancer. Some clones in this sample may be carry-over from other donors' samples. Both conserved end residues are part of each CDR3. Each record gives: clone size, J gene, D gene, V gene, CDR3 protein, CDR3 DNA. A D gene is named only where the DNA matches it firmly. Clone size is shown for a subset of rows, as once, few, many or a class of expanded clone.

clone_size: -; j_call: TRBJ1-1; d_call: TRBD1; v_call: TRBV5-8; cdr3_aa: CASNNPAGTGFTEAFF; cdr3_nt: TGTGCCAGCAATAATCCGGCGGGGACAGGGTTCACTGAAGCTTTCTTT
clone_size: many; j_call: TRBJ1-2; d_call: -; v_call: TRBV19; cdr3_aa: CASSIGGRAYYGYTF; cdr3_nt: TGTGCCAGTAGTATAGGGGGCAGGGCCTACTATGGCTACACCTTC
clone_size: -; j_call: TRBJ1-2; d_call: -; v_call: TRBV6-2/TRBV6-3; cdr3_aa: CASSRAGRTDGYTF; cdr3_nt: TGTGCCAGCAGTCGGGCAGGGCGTACAGATGGCTACACCTTC
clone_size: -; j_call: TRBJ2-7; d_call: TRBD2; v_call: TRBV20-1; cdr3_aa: CSASGGGSSGRAYEQYF; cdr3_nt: TGCAGTGCTAGTGGGGGTGGGTCTAGCGGGAGGGCCTACGAGCAGTACTTC
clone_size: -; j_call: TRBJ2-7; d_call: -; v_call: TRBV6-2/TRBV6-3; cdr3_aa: CASDPPSSYEQYF; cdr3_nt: TGTGCCAGCGACCCTCCTAGCTCCTACGAGCAGTACTTC
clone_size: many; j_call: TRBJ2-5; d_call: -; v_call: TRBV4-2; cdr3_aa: CASSQEVQQETQYF; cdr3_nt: TGTGCCAGCAGCCAAGAGGTACAGCAAGAGACCCAGTACTTC
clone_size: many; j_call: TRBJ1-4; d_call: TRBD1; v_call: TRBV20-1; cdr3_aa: CSEGGQGRVGNEKLFF; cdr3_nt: TGCAGTGAGGGGGGACAGGGTAGGGTAGGTAATGAAAAACTGTTTTTT
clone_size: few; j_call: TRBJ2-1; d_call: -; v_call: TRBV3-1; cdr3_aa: CASTDEGLGSYNEQFF; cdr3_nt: TGTGCCAGCACTGACGAGGGGCTAGGGTCCTACAATGAGCAGTTCTTC
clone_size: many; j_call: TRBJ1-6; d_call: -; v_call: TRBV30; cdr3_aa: CAWREQKNSPLHF; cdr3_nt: TGTGCCTGGAGGGAACAAAAGAATTCACCCCTCCACTTT
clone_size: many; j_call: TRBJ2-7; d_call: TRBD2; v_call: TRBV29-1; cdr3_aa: CSVKTTSGRSYEQYF; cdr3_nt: TGCAGCGTTAAGACGACTAGCGGGAGGTCCTACGAGCAGTACTTC
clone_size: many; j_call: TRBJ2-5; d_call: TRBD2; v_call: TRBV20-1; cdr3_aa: CSALDGLARETQYF; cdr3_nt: TGCAGTGCTCTAGACGGACTAGCGAGGGAGACCCAGTACTTC
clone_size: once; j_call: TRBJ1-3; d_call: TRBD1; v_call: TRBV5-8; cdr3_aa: CASSPDRGLGDTIYF; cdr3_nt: TGTGCCAGCAGCCCGGACAGGGGGCTTGGAGACACCATATATTTT
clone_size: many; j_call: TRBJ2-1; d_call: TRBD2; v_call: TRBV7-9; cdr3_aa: CASSNEGLAGREQFF; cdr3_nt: TGTGCCAGCAGCAACGAAGGACTAGCGGGTCGTGAGCAGTTCTTC
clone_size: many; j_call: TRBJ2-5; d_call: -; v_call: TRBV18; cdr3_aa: CASSPTGQETQYF; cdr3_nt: TGTGCCAGCTCACCAACAGGGCAAGAGACCCAGTACTTC
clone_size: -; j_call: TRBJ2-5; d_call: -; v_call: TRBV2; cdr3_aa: CASSVGRDQETQYF; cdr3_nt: TGTGCCAGCAGTGTGGGCCGTGACCAAGAGACCCAGTACTTC
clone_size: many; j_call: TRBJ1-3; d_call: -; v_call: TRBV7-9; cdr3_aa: CASGHTTGNTIYF; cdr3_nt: TGTGCCAGCGGACATACTACTGGAAACACCATATATTTT
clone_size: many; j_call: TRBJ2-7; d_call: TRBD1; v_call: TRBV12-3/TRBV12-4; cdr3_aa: CASSPTGGVHEQYF; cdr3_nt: TGTGCCAGCAGCCCGACAGGGGGCGTCCACGAGCAGTACTTC
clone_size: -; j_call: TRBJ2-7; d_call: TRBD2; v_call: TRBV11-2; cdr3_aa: CASSLSGLAGVEQHF; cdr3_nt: TGTGCCAGCTCACTGTCGGGACTAGCGGGAGTAGAGCAGCACTTC
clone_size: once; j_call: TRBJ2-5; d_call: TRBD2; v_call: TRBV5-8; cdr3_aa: CASSPGTTGRDETQYF; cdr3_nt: TGTGCCAGCAGCCCGGGGACTACCGGGAGGGATGAGACCCAGTACTTC
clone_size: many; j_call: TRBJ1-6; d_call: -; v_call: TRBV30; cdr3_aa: CAWRGALDSPLHF; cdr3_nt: TGTGCCTGGAGAGGGGCGTTGGATTCACCCCTCCACTTT
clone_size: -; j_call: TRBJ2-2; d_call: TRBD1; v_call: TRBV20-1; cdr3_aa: CSARPGTVTGELFF; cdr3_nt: TGCAGTGCTAGACCCGGGACAGTTACCGGGGAGCTGTTTTTT
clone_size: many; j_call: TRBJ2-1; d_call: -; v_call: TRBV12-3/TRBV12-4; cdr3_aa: CASTPRMGVRNEQFF; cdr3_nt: TGTGCCAGCACCCCGCGGATGGGCGTAAGGAATGAGCAGTTCTTC
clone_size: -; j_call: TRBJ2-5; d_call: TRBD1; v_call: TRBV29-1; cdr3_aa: CSARTGVETQYF; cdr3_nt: TGCAGCGCTCGGACAGGTGTTGAGACCCAGTACTTC
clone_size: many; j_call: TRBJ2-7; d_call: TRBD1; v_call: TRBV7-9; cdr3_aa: CASSLERGQGTYEQYF; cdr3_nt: TGTGCCAGCAGCTTAGAAAGGGGACAGGGGACCTACGAGCAGTACTTC
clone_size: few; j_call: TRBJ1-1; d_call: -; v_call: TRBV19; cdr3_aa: CASSHDTNTEAFF; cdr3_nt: TGTGCCAGTAGTCACGACACAAACACTGAAGCTTTCTTT
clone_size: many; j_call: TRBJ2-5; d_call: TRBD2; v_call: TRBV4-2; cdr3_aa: CASSQGPFAGGEETQYF; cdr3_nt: TGTGCCAGCAGCCAAGGCCCCTTTGCGGGAGGGGAAGAGACCCAGTACTTC
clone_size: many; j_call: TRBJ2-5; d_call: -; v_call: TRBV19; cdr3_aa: CASSIDTGAGLVTQYF; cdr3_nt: TGTGCCAGTAGTATTGATACGGGGGCGGGTTTGGTGACCCAGTACTTC
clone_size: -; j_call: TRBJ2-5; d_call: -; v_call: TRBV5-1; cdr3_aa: CASSSTGGGETQYF; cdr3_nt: TGCGCCAGCAGCTCCACTGGAGGTGGAGAGACCCAGTACTTC
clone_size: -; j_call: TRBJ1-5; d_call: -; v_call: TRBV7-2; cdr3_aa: CASSLDGRPYNEPQHF; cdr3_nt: TGTGCCAGCAGCTTAGACGGGAGACCCTACAATGAGCCCCAGCATTTT
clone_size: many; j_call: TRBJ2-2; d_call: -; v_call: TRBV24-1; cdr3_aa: CATSALGALNTGELFF; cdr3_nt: TGTGCCACCAGTGCCTTGGGGGCGCTTAACACCGGGGAGCTGTTTTTT
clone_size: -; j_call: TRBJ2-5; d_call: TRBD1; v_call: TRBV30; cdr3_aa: CAWDRGKETQYF; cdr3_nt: TGTGCCTGGGACAGGGGGAAAGAGACCCAGTACTTC
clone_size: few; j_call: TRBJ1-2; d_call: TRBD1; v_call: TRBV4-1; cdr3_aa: CASSHRNFGGQVQPLSYGYTF; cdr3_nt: TGCGCCAGCAGCCATCGGAACTTCGGAGGACAGGTTCAGCCTCTGAGCTATGGCTACACCTTC
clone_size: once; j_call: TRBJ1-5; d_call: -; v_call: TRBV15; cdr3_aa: CATSKLGGNQPQHF; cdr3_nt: TGTGCCACCAGCAAGTTGGGGGGCAATCAGCCCCAGCATTTT
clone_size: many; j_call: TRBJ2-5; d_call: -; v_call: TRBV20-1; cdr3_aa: CSARVSGVQETQYF; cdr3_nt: TGCAGTGCTAGAGTGTCGGGGGTCCAAGAGACCCAGTACTTC
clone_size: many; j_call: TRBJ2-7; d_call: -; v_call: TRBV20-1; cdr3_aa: CSASKGGAGAYEQYF; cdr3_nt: TGCAGTGCTAGCAAGGGCGGAGCAGGCGCGTACGAGCAGTACTTC
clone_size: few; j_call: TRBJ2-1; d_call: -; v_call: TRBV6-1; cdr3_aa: CASSESASYNEQFF; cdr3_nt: TGTGCCAGCAGTGAATCAGCCAGTTACAATGAGCAGTTCTTC
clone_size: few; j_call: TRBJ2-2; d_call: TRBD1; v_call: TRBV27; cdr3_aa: CASKKTGGVKDGELFF; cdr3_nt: TGTGCCAGCAAGAAAACAGGGGGCGTGAAGGACGGGGAGCTGTTTTTT
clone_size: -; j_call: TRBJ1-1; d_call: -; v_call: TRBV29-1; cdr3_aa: CSVDDEGRRTEAFF; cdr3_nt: TGCAGCGTTGACGATGAGGGTCGGCGAACTGAAGCTTTCTTT
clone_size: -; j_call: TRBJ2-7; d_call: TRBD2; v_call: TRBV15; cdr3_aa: CATRKGLASSYEQYF; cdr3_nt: TGTGCCACCAGGAAGGGACTAGCCTCTTCCTACGAGCAGTACTTC
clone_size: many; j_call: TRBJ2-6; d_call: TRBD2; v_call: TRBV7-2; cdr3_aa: CASSWVGRASGANVLTF; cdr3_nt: TGTGCCAGCAGCTGGGTCGGGAGGGCCTCTGGGGCCAACGTCCTGACTTTC
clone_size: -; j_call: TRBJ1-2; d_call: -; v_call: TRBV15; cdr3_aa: CATSSLRPGGDGYTF; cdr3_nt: TGTGCCACCAGCAGCTTGCGTCCGGGAGGGGATGGCTACACCTTC
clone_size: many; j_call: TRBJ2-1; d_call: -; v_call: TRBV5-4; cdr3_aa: CASSNQGYNEQFF; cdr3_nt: TGTGCCAGCAGCAATCAGGGATACAATGAGCAGTTCTTC
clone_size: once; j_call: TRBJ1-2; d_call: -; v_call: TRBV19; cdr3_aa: CAGSPQTGDYGYTF; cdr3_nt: TGTGCCGGTAGTCCCCAGACAGGAGACTATGGCTACACCTTC
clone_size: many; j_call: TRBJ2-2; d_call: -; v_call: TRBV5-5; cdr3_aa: CASSFTAGVGGELFF; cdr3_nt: TGTGCCAGCAGCTTTACTGCTGGAGTGGGGGGGGAGCTGTTTTTT
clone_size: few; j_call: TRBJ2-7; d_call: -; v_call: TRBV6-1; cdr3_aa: CASSQGGGIEQYF; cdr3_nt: TGTGCCAGCAGTCAAGGCGGAGGGATCGAGCAGTACTTC
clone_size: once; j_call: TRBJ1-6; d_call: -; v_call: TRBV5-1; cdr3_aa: CASSAKAVSTLHF; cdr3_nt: TGCGCCAGCAGTGCGAAAGCGGTCTCCACCCTCCACTTT
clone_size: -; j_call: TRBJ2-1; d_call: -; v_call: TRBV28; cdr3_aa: CASSLWGDQDEQFF; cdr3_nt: TGTGCCAGCAGTTTATGGGGGGACCAGGATGAGCAGTTCTTC
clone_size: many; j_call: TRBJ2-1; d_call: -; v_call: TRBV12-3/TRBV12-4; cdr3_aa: CASSLDPTYNEQFF; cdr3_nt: TGTGCCAGCAGCCTCGACCCTACCTACAATGAGCAGTTCTTC